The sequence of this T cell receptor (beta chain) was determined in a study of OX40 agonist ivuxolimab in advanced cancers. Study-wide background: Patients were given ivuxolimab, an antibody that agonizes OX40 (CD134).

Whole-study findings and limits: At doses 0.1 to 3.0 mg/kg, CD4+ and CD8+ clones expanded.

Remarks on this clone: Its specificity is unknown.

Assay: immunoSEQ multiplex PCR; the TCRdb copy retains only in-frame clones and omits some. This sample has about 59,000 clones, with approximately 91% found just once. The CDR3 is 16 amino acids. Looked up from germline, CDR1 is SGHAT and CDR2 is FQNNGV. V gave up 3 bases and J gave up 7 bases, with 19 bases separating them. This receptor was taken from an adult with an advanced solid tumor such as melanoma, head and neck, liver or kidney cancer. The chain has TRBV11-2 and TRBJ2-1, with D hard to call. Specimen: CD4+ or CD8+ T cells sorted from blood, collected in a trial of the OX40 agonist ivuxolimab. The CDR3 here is CASSFRLVFSWNEQFF. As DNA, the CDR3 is TGTGCCAGCAGCTTCCGTCTGGTATTCTCGTGGAATGAGCAGTTCTTC.